The next 20 T cell receptor beta chains were all read from a single sample in a study of PD-1 blockade in classical Hodgkin lymphoma. The time point: cycle 4 day 1 (C4D1), after 5 to 7 weeks of nivolumab. Every one of the patients relapsed after autologous stem cell transplantation (brentuximab vedotin exposure was variable). The table came from immunoSEQ multiplex PCR; TCRdb's copy has only in-frame clones and leaves some out. The sample has some 22,000 clones; about 68% are singletons. This sample comprised peripheral blood mononuclear cells (PBMCs), obtained before the fourth cycle of nivolumab. The source of these receptors is a human donor with classical Hodgkin lymphoma.

This clone was recorded once. This chain uses TRBV10-3 with TRBJ2-1; D uncertain. The CDR3 length is 12 residues. With 6 bases removed from V and 5 bases from J, the gap between germline ends came to 8 bases. Germline values: CDR1 ENHRY, CDR2 SYGVKD. The CDR3, as DNA: TGTGCCATCAGCCTCCAAGACAATGAGCAGTTCTTC. Its translation: CAISLQDNEQFF.

This clone has only a few counts. This chain connects TRBV25-1 to TRBJ2-6; no clear D gene. CDR3 length: 15 amino acids. With 5 bases removed from V and 2 bases from J, the gap between germline ends came to 10 bases. Germline V lookup: CDR1 MGHDK, CDR2 SYGVNS. CDR3 coding DNA: TGTGCCAGCAGTTTCCATCAGGCTGGGGCCAACGTCCTGACTTTC. Amino acids: CASSFHQAGANVLTF. Based on the CDR3 plus reference TRBV25-1 and TRBJ2-6, the full variable domain is EADIYQTPRYLVIGTGKKITLECSQTMGHDKMYWYQQDPGMELHLIHYSYGVNSTEKGDLSSESTVSRIRTEHFPLTLESARPSHTSQYLCASSFHQAGANVLTFGAGSRLTVL.

This chain links TRBV4-1 with TRBJ2-5; no firm D call. The CDR3 loop spans 15 amino acids. The germline V gene has CDR1 MGHRA and CDR2 YSYEKL. Trimming took off 0 bases at V and 5 bases at J, with 13 bases between the two ends. DNA of the CDR3: TGCGCCAGCAGCCAAGAACCCAGTTTGGTCGAGACCCAGTACTTC. Residues: CASSQEPSLVETQYF.

This chain uses TRBV28 with TRBJ1-6; 10 bases line up with TRBD1. Per germline, CDR1 MDHEN and CDR2 SYDVKM. Germline trimming cut 5 bases from V and 2 bases from J; bases unmatched to any gene: 9. CDR3 length: 18 residues. The CDR3, as DNA: TGTGCCAGCAGTGGCCGGGACAGGGGAGTTGCCTATAATTCACCCCTCCACTTT. It translates to CASSGRDRGVAYNSPLHF.

The chain recombines TRBV7-9 with TRBJ2-5, with a weak D call TRBD1 (6 bases). V was clipped by 5 bases and J by 5 bases, with 21 bases between them. This CDR3 is built from 16 residues. CDR1 and CDR2 from the germline V gene are SEHNR and FQNEAQ (reference sequence). The CDR3 region has the DNA TGTGCCAGCAGCCCGGGGTCAGGGGCCGATTGGGAGACCCAGTACTTC. It is translated as CASSPGSGADWETQYF.

The chain recombines TRBV7-8 with TRBJ1-5, with D possibly TRBD1 on 5 matching bases. Trimming shortened V by 5 bases and J by 0 bases, and 14 bases separated the two germline ends. The germline CDR1 and CDR2 sequences are SGHVS and FQNEAQ. The CDR3 runs to 16 residues. CDR3 DNA: TGTGCCAGCAGCCCGCCTGACAGTTATAGCAATCAGCCCCAGCATTTT. Its translation is CASSPPDSYSNQPQHF.

The count of this clone is one. The junction departs from the called germline gene at one end, perhaps through a read error. The rearrangement uses TRBV25-1 and TRBJ2-7; tentative D call: TRBD1 (6 bases). The CDR3 contains 13 residues. Per the germline V gene, CDR1 is MGHDK and CDR2 is SYGVNS. CDR3 residues: CASSPPTTQGRVF. The DNA of the CDR3 is TGTGCCAGCAGTCCCCCCACCACACAGGGCCGGGTATTC.

The chain couples TRBV5-4 to TRBJ2-7, with D perhaps TRBD1 (5 bases). Trimming took 1 base from V and 0 from J, leaving 11 bases between them. Germline assignment: CDR1 SGHNT and CDR2 YYREEE (reference sequence). The CDR3 runs to 15 residues. The CDR3 here is CASSLKGSSSYEQYF. Written as DNA, the CDR3 is TGTGCCAGCAGCTTGAAGGGGTCCAGCTCCTACGAGCAGTACTTC. The complete variable domain, with remaining parts taken from reference TRBV5-4 and TRBJ2-7, reads ETGVTQSPTHLIKTRGQQVTLRCSSQSGHNTVSWYQQALGQGPQFIFQYYREEENGRGNFPPRFSGLQFPNYSSELNVNALELDDSALYLCASSLKGSSSYEQYFGPGTRLTVT.

This clone is judged medium-sized. The rearrangement uses TRBV27 and TRBJ1-5, with D possibly TRBD1 on 5 matching bases. Trimming removed 5 bases from V and 3 bases from J, with 8 bases in between. The CDR3 sequence is 13 residues long. Germline-derived CDR1 and CDR2 are MNHEY and SMNVEV (reference sequence). CDR3 sequence reads: CASSRQSNQPQHF. CDR3 nucleotides: TGTGCCAGCAGTCGACAGTCCAATCAGCCCCAGCATTTT.

J is TRBJ2-2 and V is TRBV10-3; D remains ambiguous. Germline V gene data show CDR1 as ENHRY and CDR2 as SYGVKD. The CDR3 loop spans 15 amino acids. With 4 bases removed from V and 2 bases from J, the gap between germline ends came to 11 bases. CDR3 nucleotide sequence: TGTGCCATCAGTGTCGCCGGCACCAACACCGGGGAGCTGTTTTTT. Translated: CAISVAGTNTGELFF.

CDR3 loop: CASSQLDRTQETQYF. The DNA for the CDR3 is TGCGCCAGCAGTCAGTTGGACAGGACCCAAGAGACCCAGTACTTC. The J gene is TRBJ2-5, the V gene TRBV23-1; TRBD1 matches 7 bases. TRBV23-1 is an ORF for which the function is uncertain. The CDR3 runs 15 residues. Trimming cost V 3 bases and J 1 base; bases outside gene matches: 5.

The gene calls are TRBV29-1 and TRBJ2-3; 7 nucleotides line up with TRBD2. The germline V gene has CDR1 SQVTM and CDR2 ANQGSEA. This CDR3 has 14 amino acids. The junction had 8 bases not matched to a gene; V was cut back by 8 bases and J by 0 bases. CDR3 bases: TGCAGCACACAAACTAGCGTTAGCACAGATACGCAGTATTTT. Translation gives CSTQTSVSTDTQYF.

The chain employs TRBV19 and TRBJ1-3; D remains ambiguous. Germline assignment: CDR1 LNHDA and CDR2 SQIVND (reference sequence). CDR3 length: 15 residues. With 5 bases removed from V and 0 bases from J, the gap between germline ends came to 11 bases. In DNA, the CDR3 is TGTGCCAGTAGTCCCGGCGGGAGCTCTGGAAACACCATATATTTT. This sequence encodes CASSPGGSSGNTIYF.

V usage is TRBV5-1 and J usage is TRBJ2-1, with D possibly being TRBD1 or TRBD2 (5 bases each). V lost 4 bases and J lost 3, with 11 bases in between. The CDR3 is 14 residues long. In germline, CDR1 is SGHRS, CDR2 YFSETQ. The CDR3 nucleotides read TGCGCCAGCAGCGTGGGACCGAGCTACAATGAGCAGTTCTTC. This gives the protein CASSVGPSYNEQFF.

This clone was picked up one time. The chain employs TRBV5-4 and TRBJ1-4; D is unresolved. V was cut by 0 bases and J by 8 bases, with 11 bases left in between. CDR3 length equals 14 residues. The germline CDR1 and CDR2 sequences are SGHNT and YYREEE (reference sequence). This chain's CDR3 is CASSLDRRGEKLFF. CDR3 coding DNA: TGTGCCAGCAGCTTGGATCGCAGAGGCGAAAAACTGTTTTTT.

The V gene is TRBV5-1, the J gene TRBJ2-7; D remains ambiguous. This CDR3 is built from 13 residues. The germline V gene has CDR1 SGHRS and CDR2 YFSETQ. The V gene lost 4 bases and the J gene lost 2 bases, with 10 bases spanning the gap. CDR3 sequence: CASSLPVPYEQYF. The CDR3 DNA reads TGCGCCAGCAGCCTGCCGGTCCCCTACGAGCAGTACTTC. The variable domain in full, completed from reference TRBV5-1 and TRBJ2-7, reads KAGVTQTPRYLIKTRGQQVTLSCSPISGHRSVSWYQQTPGQGLQFLFEYFSETQRNKGNFPGRFSGRQFSNSRSEMNVSTLELGDSALYLCASSLPVPYEQYFGPGTRLTVT.

The J gene is TRBJ2-4, the V gene TRBV10-1, with a possible D match to TRBD2 (6 bases). CDR3 length equals 14 residues. Germline CDR1 WNHNN, CDR2 SYGVQD (reference sequence). Trimming removed 3 bases at V and 12 bases at J, with 18 bases between. The CDR3 reads CASSELRGYGSQYF. In nucleotides, the CDR3 is TGCGCCAGCAGTGAACTACGGGGGTACGGCTCTCAGTACTTC.

This chain uses TRBV19 with TRBJ2-5, with 10 bases aligning to TRBD2. The J call may be in error: the DNA end matches TRBJ2-7 better. The CDR3 covers 16 residues. Germline lookup yields CDR1 LNHDA and CDR2 SQIVND (reference sequence). In DNA form, the CDR3 reads TGTGCCAGTAGTATAGTGTCTAGCGGGAGAAGATACGAGCAGTACTTC. Its translation: CASSIVSSGRRYEQYF.

In this sample, this clone turned up once. The J gene is TRBJ2-1, the V gene TRBV4-2, with no clear D. CDR3 size: 14 residues. Trimming removed 0 bases at V and 5 bases at J, with 8 bases between. The germline V gene encodes CDR1 LGHNA and CDR2 YNFKEQ. The CDR3 region has the DNA TGTGCCAGCAGCCAAGATGCACGGGACAATGAGCAGTTCTTC. It yields the protein CASSQDARDNEQFF.

This clone occurred a few times. The chain employs TRBV18 and TRBJ1-2, with 10 bases matching TRBD1. Germline lookup yields CDR1 KGHSH and CDR2 LQKENI. The V and J ends lost 6 bases and 3 bases, in that order; junction bases with no gene match: 1. This CDR3 is 13 amino acids long. This chain's CDR3 is CASSDRGDYGYTF. The CDR3, as DNA: TGTGCCAGCTCGGACAGGGGGGACTATGGCTACACCTTC.